This T cell receptor beta chain originates from a study of spatial heterogeneity in lung cancer. The CDR3 contains 15 residues. Trimming at V came to 6 bases and at J to 8 bases, leaving 8 bases not matched to a gene. Each TCR cDNA molecule bore a unique molecular identifier. TCRdb used MiXCR to reprocess the 5' RACE reads, holding one entry per CDR3 protein. The sample contains tens of thousands of distinct CDR3 sequences, about 7.6% of which appear only once. Overall study findings and caveats: Ubiquitous expanded tumor TCRs were observed in blood more at resection than follow-up.

As for time point: blood at routine non-recurrence follow-up after resection. The sample holds many counts of this clonotype. The antigen is not known. Sequences were derived from PBMCs, sampled at follow-up. This sequence joins TRBV12-3 or TRBV12-4 and TRBJ2-1; 12 nucleotides line up with TRBD2. The sequence was collected from a male donor with early-stage non-small cell lung cancer. CDR3 sequence reads: CASSHTSGGSYEQFF. The CDR3 coding sequence is TGTGCCAGCAGCCATACTAGCGGGGGGAGCTATGAGCAGTTCTTC.